This T cell receptor (beta chain) was sequenced for a study of tumor-infiltrating lymphocytes in primary liver carcinoma. Study information: Among the tumors, stages were T1-T3 N0M0 and sizes about 4.2 to 10 cm. Each of the samples returned roughly 3.65 to 7.5 million productive TCRbeta reads (a yield similar across tissue types).

The input was approximately 500 ng total RNA; TCR beta cDNA was made from it with a constant-region primer. Slightly modified ARM-PCR with three nested multiplex PCR rounds yielded TCR beta libraries. The opening two PCR rounds, around 9 cycles each, paired TRBV1-TRBV30 forward primers with a C-beta reverse primer. Using its own MiXCR run on the multiplex PCR reads, TCRdb lists one record per CDR3 protein. Here the sample spans under 200,000 distinct CDR3 sequences, about 61% being singletons. Germline DNA was extracted too, while blood RNA derived from unsorted whole blood. A remark on this clonotype: The junction differs from germline at one of its ends, possibly a read error.

Germline assignment: CDR1 SGHNT and CDR2 YENEEA. CDR3 length: 15 amino acids. Source material: peripheral blood. The sequence came from a woman aged 55-69 years with primary liver carcinoma and hepatitis B virus infection. The gene calls are TRBV11-3 and TRBJ2-1; D possibly corresponds to TRBD1 (5 bases). CDR3 DNA sequence: TGTGCCAGCAGCTTTGGGGCTCGAGCTAACCATGAGCAGTTTTTC. This codes for CASSFGARANHEQFF.